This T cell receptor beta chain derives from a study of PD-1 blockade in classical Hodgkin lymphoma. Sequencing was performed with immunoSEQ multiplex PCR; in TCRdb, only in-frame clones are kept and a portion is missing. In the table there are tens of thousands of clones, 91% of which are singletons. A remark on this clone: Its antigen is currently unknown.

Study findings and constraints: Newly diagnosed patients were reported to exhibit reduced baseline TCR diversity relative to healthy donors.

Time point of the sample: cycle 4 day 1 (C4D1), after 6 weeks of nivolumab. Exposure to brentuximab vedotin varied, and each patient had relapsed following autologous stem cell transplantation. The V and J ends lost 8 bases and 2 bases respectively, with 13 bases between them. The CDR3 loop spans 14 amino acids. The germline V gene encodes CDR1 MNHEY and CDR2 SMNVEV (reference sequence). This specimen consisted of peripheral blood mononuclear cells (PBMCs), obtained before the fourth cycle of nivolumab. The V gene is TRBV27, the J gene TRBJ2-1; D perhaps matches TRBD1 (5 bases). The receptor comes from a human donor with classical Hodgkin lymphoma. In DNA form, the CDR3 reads TGTGCCAGCGGGTGGGGCCCTCCCTACAATGAGCAGTTCTTC. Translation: CASGWGPPYNEQFF.